These 22 T cell receptor beta chains came from one sample sequenced in a study of beta chain features in type 1 diabetes. Study results and limitations: In all four CD4+ subsets, TCRB CDR3 length was significantly, moderately reduced in type 1 diabetes.

Reverse transcribing all isolated RNA meant expressed TCRB transcripts were sequenced. The repertoire was sequenced with immunoSEQ multiplex PCR; TCRdb's copy has only in-frame clones and lacks some. The sample holds 500,000 to 650,000 clones, over 10% seen once. These receptors have no identified antigens. The sequencing sample was made of naive CD4+ T cells from blood. These TCRs come from a man aged 25-40 years with type 1 diabetes.

The rearrangement joins TRBV4-2 to TRBJ1-1; TRBD1 matches at 9 bases. The CDR3 runs to 20 residues. The germline CDR1 and CDR2 sequences are LGHNA and YNFKEQ. Unmatched junction bases numbered 22, after V lost 3 bases and J lost 5 bases. CDR3 in amino acids: CASSHLLGKRDRVSGTEAFF. The DNA for the CDR3 is TGTGCCAGCAGCCATTTACTAGGGAAAAGGGACAGGGTCTCGGGAACTGAAGCTTTCTTT.

In this sample, this clone turned up a few times. This chain joins TRBV5-1 and TRBJ1-1, with D possibly matching TRBD1 (6 bases). The CDR3 covers 15 residues. In germline, CDR1 is SGHRS, CDR2 YFSETQ. The V gene lost 0 bases and the J gene lost 1 base, with 10 bases spanning the gap. CDR3 region: CASSLDTGKNTEAFF. The CDR3 region has the DNA TGCGCCAGCAGCTTGGATACAGGGAAGAACACTGAAGCTTTCTTT.

This clone was picked up a small number of times. The V and J genes are TRBV28 and TRBJ2-7; tentative D call: TRBD1 (7 bases). Germline CDR1 MDHEN, CDR2 SYDVKM. The CDR3 contains 15 residues. Trimming removed 5 bases from V and 0 bases from J, with 14 bases in between. The DNA for the CDR3 is TGTGCCAGCAGTGGAGGGGACAGTAGCTCCTACGAGCAGTACTTC. Protein: CASSGGDSSSYEQYF.

A few counts support this clone. The chain uses TRBV15 and TRBJ2-7; D possibly uses TRBD1 or TRBD2 (6 bases each). The CDR3 is 14 amino acids. V was trimmed by 0 bases and J by 4 bases, leaving 10 bases between them. Germline CDR1 is LNHNV and CDR2 is YYDKDF (reference sequence). CDR3 sequence reads: CATSRDGGPYEQYF. For the CDR3, the DNA is TGTGCCACCAGCAGAGATGGGGGGCCATACGAGCAGTACTTC.

This clone occurred a few times. This sequence joins TRBV4-2 and TRBJ1-5; no firm D call. Germline V gene data show CDR1 as LGHNA and CDR2 as YNFKEQ. Trimming pared 1 base from V and 9 bases from J, leaving 16 bases between. The CDR3 is 15 residues long. DNA of the CDR3: TGTGCCAGCAGCCAAGTACTGGGAGGTACTGGGCCCCAGCATTTT. Amino acid sequence: CASSQVLGGTGPQHF.

This chain connects TRBV4-2 to TRBJ2-2; 7 bases fit TRBD2. This CDR3 has 16 residues. Trimming took 8 bases from V and 5 from J; bases not matched to a gene: 14. CDR1 LGHNA and CDR2 YNFKEQ come from the germline V gene. The DNA for the CDR3 is TGTGCCAGCTGTCTTGAAGCGGGGCCTACTACCGGGGAGCTGTTTTTT. Residues: CASCLEAGPTTGELFF.

This clone was seen once. The V call is TRBV7-2, the J call TRBJ2-5; D gene ambiguous. V gave up 2 bases and J gave up 4 bases, with 11 bases separating them. The CDR3 totals 14 residues. CDR1 and CDR2 (germline): SGHTA, FQGNSA. In nucleotides, the CDR3 is TGTGCCAGCAGCTTACGGCCAGGTGGAGAGACCCAGTACTTC. It codes for CASSLRPGGETQYF.

This clone was counted between two and nine times. This chain connects TRBV5-1 to TRBJ2-7; 7 positions match TRBD1. Germline V gene sequence: CDR1 SGHRS, CDR2 YFSETQ. The V segment lost 3 bases and the J segment 6 bases; nucleotides outside the gene matches: 6. The CDR3 covers 13 residues. DNA for the CDR3: TGCGCCAGCAGCTCCAGGGGGAAGGTCGAGCAGTACTTC. Amino acids: CASSSRGKVEQYF.

This clone was seen a handful of times. This rearrangement joins TRBV4-3 to TRBJ2-7; 9 bases match TRBD1. Germline assignment: CDR1 LGHNA and CDR2 YSLEER. V gave up 4 bases and J gave up 5 bases; unmatched junction bases: 3. This CDR3 comprises 13 residues. CDR3: CASSPRDRDEQYF. In DNA form, the CDR3 reads TGCGCCAGCAGCCCCAGGGACAGGGACGAGCAGTACTTC.

In DNA, the CDR3 is TGTGCCAGCAGTTACTCGAGGCAGGGGGCGGCCGAGCAGTACTTC. Translated, it gives CASSYSRQGAAEQYF. The chain couples TRBV6-5 to TRBJ2-7, with TRBD1 matching over 8 bases. CDR1 MNHEY and CDR2 SVGAGI come from the germline V gene. V shed 0 bases and J 6 bases; nucleotides not matched to a gene: 7. There are 15 residues in the CDR3.

This clone has just a few counts. The chain couples TRBV4-2 to TRBJ1-2; D is uncertain. Germline V gives CDR1 LGHNA, CDR2 YNFKEQ. Trimming took off 3 bases at V and 4 bases at J, with 15 bases between the two ends. The length of the CDR3 is 15 residues. The CDR3 is CASSQTLDGAYGYTF. The DNA of the CDR3 is TGTGCCAGCAGCCAGACCCTGGACGGAGCCTATGGCTACACCTTC.

V is TRBV5-4 and J is TRBJ2-7, with 9 bases fitting TRBD1. Germline V gives CDR1 SGHNT, CDR2 YYREEE (reference sequence). This CDR3 is 14 amino acids long. The junction had 6 bases not matched to a gene; V was cut back by 1 base and J by 7 bases. This CDR3 reads CASSLTGGRGEQYF. CDR3 bases: TGTGCCAGCAGCTTGACAGGGGGCCGTGGGGAGCAGTACTTC. Full variable domain (remainder filled in from reference TRBV5-4 and TRBJ2-7): ETGVTQSPTHLIKTRGQQVTLRCSSQSGHNTVSWYQQALGQGPQFIFQYYREEENGRGNFPPRFSGLQFPNYSSELNVNALELDDSALYLCASSLTGGRGEQYFGPGTRLTVT.

This clone occurred a few times. Distinct nucleotide sequences in the sample also encode this CDR3. V gene TRBV19 combines with J gene TRBJ1-5; D ambiguous. Germline V gives CDR1 LNHDA, CDR2 SQIVND (reference sequence). This CDR3 region has 14 residues. V lost 5 bases and J lost 0, with 8 bases in between. CDR3 residues: CASSPGHSNQPQHF. The CDR3 DNA sequence: TGTGCCAGTAGTCCGGGCCATAGCAATCAGCCCCAGCATTTT.

V usage is TRBV2 and J usage is TRBJ2-2; 8 bases match TRBD2. The CDR3 runs 16 residues. Germline CDR1 SNHLY, CDR2 FYNNEI. Losses at the gene ends were 1 base for V and 1 base for J; bases not matched to a gene: 2. As DNA, the CDR3 is TGTGCCAGCAGTGAAGGGCTAGCGGGGAACACCGGGGAGCTGTTTTTT. The encoded protein is CASSEGLAGNTGELFF.

This clone was observed a handful of times. The genes are TRBV28 and TRBJ2-1, with 9 positions matching TRBD2. With V trimmed by 4 bases and J by 8 bases, 15 bases remained unmatched. The CDR3 is made up of 17 amino acids. CDR1 is MDHEN, CDR2 SYDVKM, per germline. Here the CDR3 reads CASSSPLGRGGLYEQFF. The CDR3 DNA is TGTGCCAGCAGTTCCCCCCTAGGGCGGGGGGGCCTTTATGAGCAGTTCTTC.

This clone was observed a single time. A read error may be the cause here, since a much bigger clone is one base away. V and J are TRBV4-3 and TRBJ2-5; D not certain. This CDR3 is 11 amino acids long. Germline CDR1 and CDR2: LGHNA and YSLEER. Trimming pared 5 bases from V and 3 bases from J, leaving 4 bases between. The CDR3 is CASSFKETQYF. The DNA of the CDR3 is TGCGCCAGCAGCTTCAAAGAGACCCAGTACTTC.

The gene calls are TRBV6-5 and TRBJ2-1; no firm D call. V was cut by 5 bases and J by 9 bases, with 14 bases left in between. The CDR3 has 13 amino acids. The V gene's germline CDR1 is MNHEY and CDR2 SVGAGI. The DNA of the CDR3 is TGTGCCAGCAGTGAAATTTCGTCGGTTGAGCAGTTCTTC. Its protein is CASSEISSVEQFF.

The chain joins TRBV2 to TRBJ1-2; 10 positions agree with TRBD1. The CDR3 length is 17 residues. V dropped 2 bases and J dropped 0; count of bases not matched to a gene: 6. CDR1 and CDR2 (germline): SNHLY, FYNNEI. The CDR3 is CASSERDRGSTNYGYTF. In DNA form, the CDR3 reads TGTGCCAGCAGTGAACGGGACAGGGGTTCGACTAACTATGGCTACACCTTC.

This clone was recorded a few times. This chain links TRBV29-1 with TRBJ2-2; D is unresolved. Germline lookup yields CDR1 SQVTM and CDR2 ANQGSEA. With 2 bases removed from V and 2 bases from J, the gap between germline ends came to 9 bases. This CDR3 spans 14 amino acids. CDR3 region: CSVERSANTGELFF. The CDR3, as DNA: TGCAGCGTTGAAAGATCGGCTAACACCGGGGAGCTGTTTTTT.

This clone was observed a few times. The chain employs TRBV6-5 and TRBJ1-2; 8 nucleotides match TRBD1. This CDR3 contains 12 residues. Per the germline V gene, CDR1 is MNHEY and CDR2 is SVGAGI. J was trimmed by 8 bases and V by 5 bases; bases with no gene match: 4. DNA of the CDR3: TGTGCCAGCAGTGATGGGACAGGAGGCTACACCTTC. This codes for CASSDGTGGYTF.

The chain has TRBV28 and TRBJ1-2, with 8 positions matching TRBD1. Germline-derived CDR1 and CDR2 are MDHEN and SYDVKM. The CDR3 sequence is 16 residues long. After removal of 1 base from V and 13 bases from J, the junction contained 17 bases not matched to a gene. CDR3 region: CASSLLSEGTGGLSTF. CDR3 sequence (DNA): TGTGCCAGCAGTTTATTAAGTGAGGGCACAGGGGGACTGAGCACCTTC.

The chain uses TRBV10-3 and TRBJ1-1, with unresolved D. There are 13 residues in the CDR3. V lost 2 bases and J 6 bases, leaving 10 bases between the germline ends. Germline V gene data show CDR1 as ENHRY and CDR2 as SYGVKD. Here the CDR3 reads CAISERGRPEAFF. As DNA, the CDR3 is TGTGCCATCAGTGAGCGGGGTCGTCCTGAAGCTTTCTTT.